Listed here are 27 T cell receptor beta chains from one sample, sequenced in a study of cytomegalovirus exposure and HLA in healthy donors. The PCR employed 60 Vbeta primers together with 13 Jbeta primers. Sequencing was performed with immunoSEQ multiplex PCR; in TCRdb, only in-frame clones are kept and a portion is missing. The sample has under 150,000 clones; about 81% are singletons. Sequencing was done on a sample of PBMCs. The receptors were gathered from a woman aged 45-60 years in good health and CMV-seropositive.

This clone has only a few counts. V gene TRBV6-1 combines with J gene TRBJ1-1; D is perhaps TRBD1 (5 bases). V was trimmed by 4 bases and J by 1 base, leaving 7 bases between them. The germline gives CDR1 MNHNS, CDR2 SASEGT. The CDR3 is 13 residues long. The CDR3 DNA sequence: TGTGCCAGCAGTGCCAGGGAGAACACTGAAGCTTTCTTT. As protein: CASSARENTEAFF.

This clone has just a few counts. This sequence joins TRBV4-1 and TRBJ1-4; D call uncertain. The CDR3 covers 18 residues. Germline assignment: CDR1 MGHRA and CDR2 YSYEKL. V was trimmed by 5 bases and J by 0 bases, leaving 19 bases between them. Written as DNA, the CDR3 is TGCGCCAGCAGCTATCAACGGACTGCAGCCGCAACTAATGAAAAACTGTTTTTT. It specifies CASSYQRTAAATNEKLFF.

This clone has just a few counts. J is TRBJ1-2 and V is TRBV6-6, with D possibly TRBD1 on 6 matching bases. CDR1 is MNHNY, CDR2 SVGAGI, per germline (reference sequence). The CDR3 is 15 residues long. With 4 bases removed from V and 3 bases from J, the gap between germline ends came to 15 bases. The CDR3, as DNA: TGTGCCAGCAGTTCACAATGGGGGCTGGACTATGGCTACACCTTC. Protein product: CASSSQWGLDYGYTF.

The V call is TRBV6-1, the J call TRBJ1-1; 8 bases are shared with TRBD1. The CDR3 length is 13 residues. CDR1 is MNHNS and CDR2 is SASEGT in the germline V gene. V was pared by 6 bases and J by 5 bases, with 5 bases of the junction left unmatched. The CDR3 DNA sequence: TGTGCCAGCAGGCAGGGGGCAGAGACTGAAGCTTTCTTT. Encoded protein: CASRQGAETEAFF.

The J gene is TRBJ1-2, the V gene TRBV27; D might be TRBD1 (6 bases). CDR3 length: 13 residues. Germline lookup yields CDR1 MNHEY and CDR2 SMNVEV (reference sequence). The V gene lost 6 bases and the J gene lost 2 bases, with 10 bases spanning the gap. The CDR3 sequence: CASREDSNYGYTF. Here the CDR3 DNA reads TGTGCCAGCAGGGAGGACAGCAACTATGGCTACACCTTC.

DNA for the CDR3: TGTGCCAGCAGCCACAGGGATTACAATGAGCAGTTCTTC. Translated, it gives CASSHRDYNEQFF. This chain links TRBV11-3 with TRBJ2-1; a weak D match, TRBD1 (6 bases). This CDR3 has 13 residues. The V and J ends lost 5 bases and 4 bases respectively, with 9 bases between them. Per the germline V gene, CDR1 is SGHNT and CDR2 is YENEEA.

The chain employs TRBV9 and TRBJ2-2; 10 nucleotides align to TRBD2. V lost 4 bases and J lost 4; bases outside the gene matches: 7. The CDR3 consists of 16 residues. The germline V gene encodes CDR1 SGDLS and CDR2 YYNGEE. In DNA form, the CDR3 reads TGTGCCAGCAGCACAAGCGGGAGGGCTCTCACCGGGGAGCTGTTTTTT. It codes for CASSTSGRALTGELFF.

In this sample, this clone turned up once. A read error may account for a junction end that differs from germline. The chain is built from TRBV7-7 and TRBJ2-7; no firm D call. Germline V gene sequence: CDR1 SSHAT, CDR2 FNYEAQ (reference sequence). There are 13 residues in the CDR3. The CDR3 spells CASSSTVFGEQYF. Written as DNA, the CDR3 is TGTGCTAGCAGCTCCACCGTTTTCGGCGAGCAGTACTTC.

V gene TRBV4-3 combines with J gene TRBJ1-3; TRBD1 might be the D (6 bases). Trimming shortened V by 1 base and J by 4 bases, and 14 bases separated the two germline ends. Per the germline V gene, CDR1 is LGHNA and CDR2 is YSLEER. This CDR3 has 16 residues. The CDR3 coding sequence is TGCGCCAGCAGCCAAGGGCGGGGGGCCACAGGAAACACCATATATTTT. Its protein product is CASSQGRGATGNTIYF.

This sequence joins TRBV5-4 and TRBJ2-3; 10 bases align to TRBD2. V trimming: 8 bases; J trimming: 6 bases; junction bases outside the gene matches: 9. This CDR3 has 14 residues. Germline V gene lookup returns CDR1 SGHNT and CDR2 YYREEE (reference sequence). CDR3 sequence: CASRLAGGRDTQYF. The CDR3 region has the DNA TGTGCCAGTCGACTAGCGGGCGGCCGGGATACGCAGTATTTT.

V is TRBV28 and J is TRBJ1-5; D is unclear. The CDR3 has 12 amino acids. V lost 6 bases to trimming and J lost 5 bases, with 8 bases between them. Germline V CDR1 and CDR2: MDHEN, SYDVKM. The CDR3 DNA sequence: TGTGCCAGCAGCACCCAGGATCAGCCCCAGCATTTT. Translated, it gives CASSTQDQPQHF.

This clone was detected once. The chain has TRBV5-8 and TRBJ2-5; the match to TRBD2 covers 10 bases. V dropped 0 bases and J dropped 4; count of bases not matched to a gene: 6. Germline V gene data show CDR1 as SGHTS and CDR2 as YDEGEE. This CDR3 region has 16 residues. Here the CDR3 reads CASSLGLAGVGETQYF. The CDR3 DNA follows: TGTGCCAGCAGCTTGGGGCTAGCGGGAGTCGGAGAGACCCAGTACTTC. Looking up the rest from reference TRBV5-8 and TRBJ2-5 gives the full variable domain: EAGVTQSPTHLIKTRGQQATLRCSPISGHTSVYWYQQALGLGLQFLLWYDEGEERNRGNFPPRFSGRQFPNYSSELNVNALELEDSALYLCASSLGLAGVGETQYFGPGTRLLVL.

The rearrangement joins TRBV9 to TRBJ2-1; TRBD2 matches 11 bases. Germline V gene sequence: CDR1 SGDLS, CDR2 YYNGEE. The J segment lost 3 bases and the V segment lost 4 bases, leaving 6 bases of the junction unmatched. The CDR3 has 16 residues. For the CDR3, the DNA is TGTGCCAGCAGCTCCTCCGGGACTAGCGGCTACAATGAGCAGTTCTTC. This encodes CASSSSGTSGYNEQFF.

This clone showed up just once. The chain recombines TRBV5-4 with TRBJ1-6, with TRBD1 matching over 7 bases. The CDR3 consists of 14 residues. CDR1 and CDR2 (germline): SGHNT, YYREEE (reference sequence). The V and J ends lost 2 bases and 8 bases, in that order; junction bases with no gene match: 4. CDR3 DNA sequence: TGTGCCAGCAGCTTAAGGGACAGTTATTCACCCCTCCACTTT. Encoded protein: CASSLRDSYSPLHF.

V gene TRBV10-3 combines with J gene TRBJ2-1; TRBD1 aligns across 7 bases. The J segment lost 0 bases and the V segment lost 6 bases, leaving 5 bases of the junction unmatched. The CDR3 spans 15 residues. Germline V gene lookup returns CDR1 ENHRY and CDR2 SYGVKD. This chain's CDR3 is CAIRGQLFSYNEQFF. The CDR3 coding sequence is TGTGCCATCAGGGGACAGTTATTCTCCTACAATGAGCAGTTCTTC.

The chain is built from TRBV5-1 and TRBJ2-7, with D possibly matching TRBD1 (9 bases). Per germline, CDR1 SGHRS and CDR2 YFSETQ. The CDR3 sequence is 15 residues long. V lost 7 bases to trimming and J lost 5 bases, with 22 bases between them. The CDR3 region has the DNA TGCGCCAGCGCCCCGGGGGGGACAGGGTCCAACGAGCAGTACTTC. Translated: CASAPGGTGSNEQYF.

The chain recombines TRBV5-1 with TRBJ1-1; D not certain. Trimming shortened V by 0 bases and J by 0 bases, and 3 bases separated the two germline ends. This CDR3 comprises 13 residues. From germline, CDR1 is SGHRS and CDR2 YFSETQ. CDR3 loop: CASSLDMNTEAFF. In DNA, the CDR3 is TGCGCCAGCAGCTTGGACATGAACACTGAAGCTTTCTTT.

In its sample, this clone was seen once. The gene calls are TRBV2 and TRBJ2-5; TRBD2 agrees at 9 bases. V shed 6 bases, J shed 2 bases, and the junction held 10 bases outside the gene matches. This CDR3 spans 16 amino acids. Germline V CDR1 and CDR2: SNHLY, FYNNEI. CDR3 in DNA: TGTGCCAGCAGCGGCCCGGGACTAGCAGGTCAAGAGACCCAGTACTTC. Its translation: CASSGPGLAGQETQYF.

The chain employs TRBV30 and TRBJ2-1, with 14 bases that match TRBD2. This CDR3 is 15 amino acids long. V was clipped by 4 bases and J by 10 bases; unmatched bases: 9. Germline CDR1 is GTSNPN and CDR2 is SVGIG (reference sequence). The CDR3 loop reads CAWTRVTSGGAEQFF. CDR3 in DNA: TGTGCCTGGACCCGGGTGACTAGCGGGGGGGCGGAGCAGTTCTTC.

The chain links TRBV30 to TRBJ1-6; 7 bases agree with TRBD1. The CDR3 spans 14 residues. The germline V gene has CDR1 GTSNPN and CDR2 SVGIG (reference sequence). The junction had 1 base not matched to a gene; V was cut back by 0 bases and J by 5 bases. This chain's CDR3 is CAWSVGQNNSPLHF. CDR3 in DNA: TGTGCCTGGAGTGTGGGACAGAATAATTCACCCCTCCACTTT. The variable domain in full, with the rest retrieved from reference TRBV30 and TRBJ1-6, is SQTIHQWPATLVQPVGSPLSLECTVEGTSNPNLYWYRQAAGRGLQLLFYSVGIGQISSEVPQNLSASRPQDRQFILSSKKLLLSDSGFYLCAWSVGQNNSPLHFGNGTRLTVT.

CDR3 DNA sequence: TGTGCCTGGGGTTGGAGAAACACTGAAGCTTTCTTT. Translation gives CAWGWRNTEAFF. The gene calls are TRBV30 and TRBJ1-1; the D is unclear. Germline V lookup: CDR1 GTSNPN, CDR2 SVGIG (reference sequence). V lost 5 bases, J lost 2 bases, and 9 bases lay in between. The CDR3 runs 12 residues.

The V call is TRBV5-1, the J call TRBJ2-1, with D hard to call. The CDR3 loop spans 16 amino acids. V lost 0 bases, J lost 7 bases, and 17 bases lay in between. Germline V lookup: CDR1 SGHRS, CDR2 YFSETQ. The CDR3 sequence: CASSLATSLIVNEQFF. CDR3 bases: TGCGCCAGCAGCTTGGCCACGTCCCTTATAGTTAATGAGCAGTTCTTC.

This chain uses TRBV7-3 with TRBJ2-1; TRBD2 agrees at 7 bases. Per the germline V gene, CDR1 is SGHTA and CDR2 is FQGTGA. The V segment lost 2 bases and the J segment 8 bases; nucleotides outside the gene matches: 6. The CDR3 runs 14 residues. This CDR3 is CASSLGGRADEQFF. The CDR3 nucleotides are TGTGCCAGCAGCTTAGGGGGGAGGGCCGATGAGCAGTTCTTC.

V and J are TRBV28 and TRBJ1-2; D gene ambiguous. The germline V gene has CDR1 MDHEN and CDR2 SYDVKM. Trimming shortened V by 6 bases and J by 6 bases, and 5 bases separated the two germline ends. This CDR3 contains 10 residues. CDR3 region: CASRSNGYTF. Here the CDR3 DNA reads TGTGCCAGCAGATCTAATGGCTACACCTTC.

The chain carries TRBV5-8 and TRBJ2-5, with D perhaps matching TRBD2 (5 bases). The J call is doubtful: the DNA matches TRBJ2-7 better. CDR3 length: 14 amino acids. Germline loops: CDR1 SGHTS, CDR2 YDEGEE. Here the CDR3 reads CASSTLGVPYEQYF. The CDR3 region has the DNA TGTGCCAGCAGCACTCTCGGGGTCCCCTACGAGCAGTACTTC.

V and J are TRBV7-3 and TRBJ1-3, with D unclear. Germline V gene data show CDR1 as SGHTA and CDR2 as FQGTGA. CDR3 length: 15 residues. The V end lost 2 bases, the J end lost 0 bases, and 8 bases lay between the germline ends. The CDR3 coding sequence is TGTGCCAGCAGCTTAGGTGCGAGCTCTGGAAACACCATATATTTT. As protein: CASSLGASSGNTIYF.

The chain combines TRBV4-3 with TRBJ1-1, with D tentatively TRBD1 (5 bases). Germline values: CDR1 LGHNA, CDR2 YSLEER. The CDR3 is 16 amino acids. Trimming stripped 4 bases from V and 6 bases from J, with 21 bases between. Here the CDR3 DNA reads TGCGCCAGCAGCCGACCTGGGGGGACGGGGGGACCTGAAGCTTTCTTT. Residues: CASSRPGGTGGPEAFF.